This T cell receptor (beta chain) is drawn from a study of technical replicates of blood from a handful of donors. Generated by immunoSEQ multiplex PCR, the TCRdb table keeps only in-frame clones and is missing some. In the table there are more than 75,000 clones, 90% to 97% of which are singletons. V trimming: 1 base; J trimming: 5 bases; junction bases outside the gene matches: 4. Germline CDR1 SGDLS, CDR2 YYNGEE. This CDR3 contains 15 residues. The TCR originated in a human donor in good health. This chain joins TRBV9 and TRBJ2-1; 9 nucleotides agree with TRBD2. The sequenced sample consisted of T cells isolated from PBMCs. CDR3 protein: CASSVRLAANNEQFF. CDR3 nucleotides: TGTGCCAGCAGCGTAAGACTAGCGGCGAACAATGAGCAGTTCTTC.